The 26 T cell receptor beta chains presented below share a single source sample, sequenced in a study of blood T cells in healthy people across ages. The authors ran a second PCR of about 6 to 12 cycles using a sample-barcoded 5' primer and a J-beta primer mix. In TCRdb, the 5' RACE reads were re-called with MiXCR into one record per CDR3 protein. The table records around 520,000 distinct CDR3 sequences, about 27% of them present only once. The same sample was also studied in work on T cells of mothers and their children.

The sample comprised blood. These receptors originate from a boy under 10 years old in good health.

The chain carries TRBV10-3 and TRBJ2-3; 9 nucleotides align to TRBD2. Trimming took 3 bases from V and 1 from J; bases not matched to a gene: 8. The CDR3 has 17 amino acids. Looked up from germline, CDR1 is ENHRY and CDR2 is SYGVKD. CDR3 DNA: TGTGCCATCAGTGACCTGAGGCAGCGGGGGGGCACAGATACGCAGTATTTT. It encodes CAISDLRQRGGTDTQYF.

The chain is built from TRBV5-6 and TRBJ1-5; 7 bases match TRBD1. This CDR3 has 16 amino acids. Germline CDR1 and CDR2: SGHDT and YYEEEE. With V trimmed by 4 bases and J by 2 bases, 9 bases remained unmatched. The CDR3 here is CASSGTGQAGNQPQHF. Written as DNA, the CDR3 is TGTGCCAGCAGCGGAACAGGACAGGCAGGCAATCAGCCCCAGCATTTT.

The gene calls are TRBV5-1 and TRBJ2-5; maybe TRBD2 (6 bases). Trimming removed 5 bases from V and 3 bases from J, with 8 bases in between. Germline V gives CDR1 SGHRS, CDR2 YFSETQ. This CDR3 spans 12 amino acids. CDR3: CASRRGKETQYF. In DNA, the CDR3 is TGCGCCAGCAGGCGGGGAAAAGAGACCCAGTACTTC.

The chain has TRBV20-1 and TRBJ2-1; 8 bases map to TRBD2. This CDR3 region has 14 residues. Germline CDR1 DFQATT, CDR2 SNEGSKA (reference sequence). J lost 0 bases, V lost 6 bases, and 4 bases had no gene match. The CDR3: CSAKRGSSYNEQFF. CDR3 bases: TGCAGTGCCAAGCGGGGGTCCTCCTACAATGAGCAGTTCTTC.

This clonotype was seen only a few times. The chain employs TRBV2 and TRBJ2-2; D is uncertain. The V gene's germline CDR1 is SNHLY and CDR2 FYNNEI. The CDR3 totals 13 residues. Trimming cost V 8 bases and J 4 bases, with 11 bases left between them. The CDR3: CASQILVTGELFF. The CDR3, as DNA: TGTGCCAGCCAAATTTTGGTCACCGGGGAGCTGTTTTTT.

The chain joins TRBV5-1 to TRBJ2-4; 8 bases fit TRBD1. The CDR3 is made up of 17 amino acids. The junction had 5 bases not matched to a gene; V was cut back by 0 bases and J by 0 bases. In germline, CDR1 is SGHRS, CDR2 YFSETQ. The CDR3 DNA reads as TGCGCCAGCAGCTTGGCCTGGGACAGGCTAGCCAAAAACATTCAGTACTTC. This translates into CASSLAWDRLAKNIQYF.

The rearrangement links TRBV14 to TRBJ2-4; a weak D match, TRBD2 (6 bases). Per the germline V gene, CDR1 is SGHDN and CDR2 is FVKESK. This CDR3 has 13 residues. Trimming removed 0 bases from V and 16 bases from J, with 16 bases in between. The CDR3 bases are TGTGCCAGCAGCCAAGACTTAGCGGCCGTCCGATACTTC. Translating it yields CASSQDLAAVRYF. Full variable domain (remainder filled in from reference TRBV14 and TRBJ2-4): EAGVTQFPSHSVIEKGQTVTLRCDPISGHDNLYWYRRVMGKEIKFLLHFVKESKQDESGMPNNRFLAERTGGTYSTLKVQPAELEDSGVYFCASSQDLAAVRYFGAGTRLSVL.

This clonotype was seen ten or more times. CDR3 bases: TGCAGTGCTAGAGATGTTCGGGGCCCCTATGGCTACACCTTC. Protein: CSARDVRGPYGYTF. The J gene is TRBJ1-2, the V gene TRBV20-1; perhaps TRBD1 as D (5 bases). CDR3 length: 14 residues. The V end was cut by 0 bases, the J end by 4 bases, with 12 bases between. Germline CDR1 reads DFQATT; CDR2 reads SNEGSKA (reference sequence).

CDR3 residues: CASSLPVADTQYF. In nucleotides, the CDR3 is TGTGCCAGCAGCCTTCCCGTGGCAGATACGCAGTATTTT. The chain uses TRBV7-2 and TRBJ2-3; D is undetermined. Trimming pared 5 bases from V and 4 bases from J, leaving 10 bases between. From germline, CDR1 is SGHTA and CDR2 FQGNSA. This CDR3 is 13 amino acids long.

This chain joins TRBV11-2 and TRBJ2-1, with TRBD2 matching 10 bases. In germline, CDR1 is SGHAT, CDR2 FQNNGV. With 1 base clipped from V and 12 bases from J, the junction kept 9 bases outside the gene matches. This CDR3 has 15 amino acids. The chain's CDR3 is CASSLGQRGGRSQFF. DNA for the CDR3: TGTGCCAGCAGCTTAGGCCAGCGGGGGGGCCGTTCGCAGTTCTTC.

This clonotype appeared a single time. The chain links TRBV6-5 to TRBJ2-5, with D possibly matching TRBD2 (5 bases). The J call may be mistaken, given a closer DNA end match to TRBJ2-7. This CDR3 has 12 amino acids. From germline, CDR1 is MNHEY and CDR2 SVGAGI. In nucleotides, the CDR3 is TGTGCCAGCAGTTACCCGGGGAACGAGCAGTACTTC. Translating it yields CASSYPGNEQYF.

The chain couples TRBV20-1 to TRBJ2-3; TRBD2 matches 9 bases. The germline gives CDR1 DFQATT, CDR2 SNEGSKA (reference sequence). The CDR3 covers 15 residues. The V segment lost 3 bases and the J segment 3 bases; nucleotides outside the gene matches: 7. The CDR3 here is CSARASGKKTDTQYF. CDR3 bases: TGCAGTGCTAGGGCTAGCGGGAAGAAGACAGATACGCAGTATTTT.

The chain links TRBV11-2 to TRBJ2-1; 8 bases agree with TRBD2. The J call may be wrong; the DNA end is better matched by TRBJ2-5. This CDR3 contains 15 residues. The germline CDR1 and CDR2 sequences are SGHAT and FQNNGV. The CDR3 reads CASSIGTSESWAQYF. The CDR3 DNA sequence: TGTGCCAGCAGCATCGGGACTAGTGAGTCGTGGGCCCAGTACTTC.

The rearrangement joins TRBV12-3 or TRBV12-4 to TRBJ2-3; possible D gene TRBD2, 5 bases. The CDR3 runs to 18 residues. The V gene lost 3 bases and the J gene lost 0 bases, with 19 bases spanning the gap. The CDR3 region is CASSFNRVARGSTDTQYF. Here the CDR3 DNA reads TGTGCCAGCAGTTTTAATCGGGTAGCGAGAGGGAGCACAGATACGCAGTATTTT.

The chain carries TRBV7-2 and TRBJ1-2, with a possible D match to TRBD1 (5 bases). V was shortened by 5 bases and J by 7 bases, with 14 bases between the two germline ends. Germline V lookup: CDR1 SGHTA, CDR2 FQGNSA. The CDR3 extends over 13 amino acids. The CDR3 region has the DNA TGTGCCAGCAGCCGCCGCCAGGGAGGTGGCTACACCTTC. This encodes CASSRRQGGGYTF.

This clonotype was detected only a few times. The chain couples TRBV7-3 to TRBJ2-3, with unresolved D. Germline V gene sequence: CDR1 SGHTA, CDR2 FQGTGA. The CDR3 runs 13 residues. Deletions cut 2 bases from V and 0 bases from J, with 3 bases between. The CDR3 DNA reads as TGTGCCAGCAGCTTACATAGCACAGATACGCAGTATTTT. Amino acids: CASSLHSTDTQYF. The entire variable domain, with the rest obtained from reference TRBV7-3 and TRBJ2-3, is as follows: GAGVSQTPSNKVTEKGKYVELRCDPISGHTALYWYRQSLGQGPEFLIYFQGTGAADDSGLPNDRFFAVRPEGSVSTLKIQRTERGDSAVYLCASSLHSTDTQYFGPGTRLTVL.

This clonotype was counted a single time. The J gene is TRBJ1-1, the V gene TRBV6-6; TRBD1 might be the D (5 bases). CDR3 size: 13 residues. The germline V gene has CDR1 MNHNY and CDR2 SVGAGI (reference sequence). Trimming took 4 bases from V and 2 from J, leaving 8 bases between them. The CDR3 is CASSSGINTEAFF. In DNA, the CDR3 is TGTGCCAGCAGTTCAGGGATCAACACTGAAGCTTTCTTT.

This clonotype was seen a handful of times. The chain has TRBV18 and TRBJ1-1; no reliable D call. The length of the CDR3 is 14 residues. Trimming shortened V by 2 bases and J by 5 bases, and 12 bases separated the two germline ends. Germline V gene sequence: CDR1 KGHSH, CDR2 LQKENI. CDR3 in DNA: TGTGCCAGCTCACCAAATTTGGTCGATACTGAAGCTTTCTTT. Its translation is CASSPNLVDTEAFF.

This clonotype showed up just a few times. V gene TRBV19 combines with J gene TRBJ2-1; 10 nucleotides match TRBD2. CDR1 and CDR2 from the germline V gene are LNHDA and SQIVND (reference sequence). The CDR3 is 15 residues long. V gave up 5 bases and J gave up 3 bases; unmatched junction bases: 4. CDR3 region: CASSPSSGGYNEQFF. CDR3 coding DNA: TGTGCCAGTAGTCCTTCTAGCGGGGGCTACAATGAGCAGTTCTTC.

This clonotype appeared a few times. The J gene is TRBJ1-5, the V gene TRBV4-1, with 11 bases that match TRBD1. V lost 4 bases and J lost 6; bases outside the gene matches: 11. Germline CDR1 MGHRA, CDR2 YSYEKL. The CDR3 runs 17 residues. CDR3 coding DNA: TGCGCCAGCAGCCCGGCCCCCGGGACAGGGGGTAGTCAGCCCCAGCATTTT. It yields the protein CASSPAPGTGGSQPQHF.

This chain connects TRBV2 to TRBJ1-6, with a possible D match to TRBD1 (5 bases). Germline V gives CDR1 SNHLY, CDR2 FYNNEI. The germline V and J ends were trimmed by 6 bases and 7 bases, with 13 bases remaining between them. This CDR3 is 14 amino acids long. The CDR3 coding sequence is TGTGCCAGCAGCGCCGGGACCCTCAATTCACCCCTCCACTTT. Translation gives CASSAGTLNSPLHF.

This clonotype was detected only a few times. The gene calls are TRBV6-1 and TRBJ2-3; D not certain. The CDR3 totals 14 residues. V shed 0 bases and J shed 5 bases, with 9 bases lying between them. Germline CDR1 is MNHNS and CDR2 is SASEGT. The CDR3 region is CASSEAGLGDTQYF. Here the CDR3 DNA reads TGTGCCAGCAGTGAAGCCGGGCTGGGAGATACGCAGTATTTT.

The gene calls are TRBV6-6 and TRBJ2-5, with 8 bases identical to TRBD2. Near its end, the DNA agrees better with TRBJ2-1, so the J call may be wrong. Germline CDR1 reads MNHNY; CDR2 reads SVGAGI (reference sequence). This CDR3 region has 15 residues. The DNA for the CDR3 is TGTGCCAGCAGTTATACTAGCGGTTTTTTCAATGAGCAGTTCTTC. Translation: CASSYTSGFFNEQFF.

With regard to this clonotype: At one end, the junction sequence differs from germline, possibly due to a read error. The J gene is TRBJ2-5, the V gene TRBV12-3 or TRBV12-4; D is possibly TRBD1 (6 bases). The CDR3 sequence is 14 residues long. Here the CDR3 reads CASSNAAQGIVEFF. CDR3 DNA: TGTGCCAGCAGCAACGCCGCACAGGGAATTGTTGAGTTCTTC.

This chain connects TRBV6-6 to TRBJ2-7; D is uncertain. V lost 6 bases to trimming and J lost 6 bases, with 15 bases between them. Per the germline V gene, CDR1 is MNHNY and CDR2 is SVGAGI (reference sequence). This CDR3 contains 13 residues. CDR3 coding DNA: TGTGCCAGCAGCTCCGCCCGGACGGGCGAGCAGTACTTC. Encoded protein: CASSSARTGEQYF.

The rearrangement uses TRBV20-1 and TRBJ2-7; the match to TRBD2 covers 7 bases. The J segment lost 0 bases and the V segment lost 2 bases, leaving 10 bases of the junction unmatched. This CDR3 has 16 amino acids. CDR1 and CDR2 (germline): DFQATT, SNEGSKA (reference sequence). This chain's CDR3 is CSARNPYSSGSYEQYF. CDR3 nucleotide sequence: TGCAGTGCTAGAAATCCCTATTCTAGCGGCTCCTACGAGCAGTACTTC.